The 25 T cell receptor beta chains in this list originate from one sample, sequenced in a study of yellow fever vaccine responses in identical twins. TCRdb used MiXCR to reprocess the RT-PCR reads, holding one entry per CDR3 protein. The profile shows approximately 2,100 distinct CDR3 sequences, around 82% of them singletons. Sequences were derived from T cells from blood (PBMCs), unsorted or a sorted subset (not recorded which), sampled before or after yellow fever vaccination (not recorded which). The receptors originated from a woman between 18 and 29 years old who received the yellow fever vaccine.

This clonotype has only one observation. The rearrangement joins TRBV11-1 to TRBJ1-1, with D maybe TRBD1 (6 bases). From germline, CDR1 is SGHAT and CDR2 FQDESV (reference sequence). Trimming stripped 6 bases from V and 3 bases from J, with 8 bases between. The CDR3 loop spans 12 amino acids. The CDR3 reads CASRQGYTEAFF. Written as DNA, the CDR3 is TGTGCCAGCAGACAGGGTTACACTGAAGCTTTCTTT.

The chain combines TRBV5-4 with TRBJ1-4; TRBD1 is a possible D gene (5 bases). The CDR3 runs to 13 residues. Trimming took off 4 bases at V and 3 bases at J, with 7 bases between the two ends. The germline gives CDR1 SGHNT, CDR2 YYREEE (reference sequence). CDR3 sequence: CASSTGSNEKLFF. The CDR3 DNA is TGTGCCAGCAGCACAGGTTCTAATGAAAAACTGTTTTTT.

This clonotype showed up just a few times. The DNA for the CDR3 is TGCGCCAGCGAGATCGGAACTAATAGCAATCAGCCCCAGCATTTT. This translates into CASEIGTNSNQPQHF. This chain uses TRBV23-1 with TRBJ1-5; D uncertain. TRBV23-1 is annotated as an ORF whose role is uncertain. The CDR3 has 15 amino acids. Trimming removed 8 bases from V and 0 bases from J, with 14 bases in between.

V and J are TRBV1 and TRBJ2-5; the table gives TRBD2 as D, unverified against the DNA. TRBV1 is a known pseudogene. The CDR3 has 18 residues. CDR3 amino acids: CTSSTSGTSEMIQETQYF. CDR3 in DNA: TGCACCAGCAGCACCTCCGGGACTAGCGAAATGATCCAAGAGACCCAGTACTTC.

V gene TRBV4-1 combines with J gene TRBJ2-3, with 7 bases that match TRBD2. The V gene end was trimmed by 0 bases and the J gene end by 6 bases; junction bases not matched to a gene: 3. The germline gives CDR1 MGHRA, CDR2 YSYEKL. The CDR3 sequence is 14 residues long. The CDR3 reads CASSQDGEGDTQYF. CDR3 nucleotide sequence: TGCGCCAGCAGCCAAGATGGGGAGGGGGATACGCAGTATTTT.

The rearrangement joins TRBV23-1 to TRBJ1-4, with TRBD1 as a possible D gene (5 bases). TRBV23-1 is placed among ORFs of uncertain function. Deletions cut 2 bases from V and 0 bases from J, with 10 bases between. The CDR3 has 16 residues. The chain's CDR3 is CASSQADSTTNEKLFF. CDR3 in DNA: TGCGCCAGCAGTCAAGCTGACAGCACAACTAATGAAAAACTGTTTTTT.

This chain connects TRBV2 to TRBJ2-5; 9 bases agree with TRBD2. The CDR3 covers 15 residues. Germline assignment: CDR1 SNHLY and CDR2 FYNNEI. V was pared by 4 bases and J by 2 bases, with 5 bases of the junction left unmatched. The CDR3 protein is CASSVTSGLQETQYF. In nucleotides, the CDR3 is TGTGCCAGCAGTGTTACTAGCGGGTTGCAAGAGACCCAGTACTTC.

The chain couples TRBV3-1 to TRBJ2-5; D is unclear. Germline V gene data show CDR1 as LGHDT and CDR2 as YNNKEL (reference sequence). The CDR3 sequence is 15 residues long. Trimming shortened V by 1 base and J by 5 bases, and 14 bases separated the two germline ends. The CDR3 DNA reads as TGTGCCAGCAGCCAAGGGTGGGGTAGTCCGGAGACCCAGTACTTC. This encodes CASSQGWGSPETQYF.

The chain recombines TRBV13 with TRBJ2-7; TRBD1 matches 11 bases. The CDR3 has 14 amino acids. Losses at the gene ends were 7 bases for V and 4 bases for J; bases not matched to a gene: 6. Germline V gene lookup returns CDR1 PRHDT and CDR2 FYEKMQ (reference sequence). As DNA, the CDR3 is TGTGCCAGCACCAGGACAGGGGGCGGGTACGAGCAGTACTTC. Translating it yields CASTRTGGGYEQYF.

Concerning this clonotype: The conserved phenylalanine or tryptophan normally closing the CDR3 is absent here, so this likely arose from a read error. No DNA is shown, since the ends of the CDR3 on it are uncertain; the CDR3 is the one TCRdb lists. The chain is built from TRBV12-3 or TRBV12-4 and TRBJ2-1; the table's D call, TRBD1, was not checked against the DNA. The CDR3 is 9 residues long, ends included. CDR3 sequence: CASSAPLRI.

This sequence joins TRBV4-1 and TRBJ2-5, with D possibly being TRBD2 (6 bases). The germline gives CDR1 MGHRA, CDR2 YSYEKL. The CDR3 runs to 14 residues. V lost 2 bases and J lost 4, with 11 bases in between. CDR3 amino acids: CASSQREELETQYF. In DNA, the CDR3 is TGCGCCAGCAGCCAAAGGGAGGAGTTAGAGACCCAGTACTTC.

V usage is TRBV13 and J usage is TRBJ1-6; a weak D match, TRBD1 (6 bases). This CDR3 spans 14 amino acids. The V gene lost 5 bases and the J gene lost 6 bases, with 11 bases spanning the gap. Germline V lookup: CDR1 PRHDT, CDR2 FYEKMQ (reference sequence). The CDR3 protein is CASSLQGLNSPLHF. For the CDR3, the DNA is TGTGCCAGCAGCCTACAGGGACTTAATTCACCCCTCCACTTT.

The chain is built from TRBV7-6 and TRBJ2-7, with a tentative D call TRBD2 (5 bases). Germline loops: CDR1 SGHVS, CDR2 FNYEAQ. The CDR3 contains 15 residues. Trimming cost V 0 bases and J 6 bases, with 15 bases left between them. Written as DNA, the CDR3 is TGTGCCAGCAGCTTAGCTCCCCTTTCGGACTCCGAGCAGTACTTC. Protein product: CASSLAPLSDSEQYF.

The J gene is TRBJ2-7, the V gene TRBV2; 7 positions match TRBD1. The germline CDR1 and CDR2 sequences are SNHLY and FYNNEI. V lost 5 bases, J lost 3 bases, and 7 bases stayed unmatched. The CDR3 has 14 residues. The CDR3 region is CASSTGTASYEQYF. CDR3 in DNA: TGTGCCAGCAGTACAGGGACAGCCAGCTACGAGCAGTACTTC.

This clonotype was observed a single time. Written as DNA, the CDR3 is TGTGCCAGCATCCCTCGGCTGGGGTCCTACGAGCAGTACTTC. This codes for CASIPRLGSYEQYF. The V and J genes are TRBV11-2 and TRBJ2-7; D is unresolved. Germline V gene sequence: CDR1 SGHAT, CDR2 FQNNGV. The ends were cut back, 7 bases at V and 1 base at J, with 14 bases in the middle. The CDR3 has 14 amino acids.

V usage is TRBV28 and J usage is TRBJ1-2; TRBD1 matches at 7 bases. V trimming: 2 bases; J trimming: 4 bases; junction bases outside the gene matches: 7. This CDR3 comprises 15 residues. CDR1 is MDHEN, CDR2 SYDVKM, per germline. CDR3 DNA sequence: TGTGCCAGCAGTTTAGTTACAGGGGATGCCTATGGCTACACCTTC. It encodes CASSLVTGDAYGYTF.

This rearrangement joins TRBV2 to TRBJ2-5; D perhaps matches TRBD2 (5 bases). This CDR3 has 14 amino acids. Trimming left V 6 bases short and J 5 bases short, with 16 bases between. Germline V lookup: CDR1 SNHLY, CDR2 FYNNEI. DNA for the CDR3: TGTGCCAGCAGCGGAATAACTAGTTTGGAGACCCAGTACTTC. Protein: CASSGITSLETQYF. The full variable domain, rest sourced from reference TRBV2 and TRBJ2-5, is EPEVTQTPSHQVTQMGQEVILRCVPISNHLYFYWYRQILGQKVEFLVSFYNNEISEKSEIFDDQFSVERPDGSNFTLKIRSTKLEDSAMYFCASSGITSLETQYFGPGTRLLVL.

Notes on this clonotype: The CDR3 carries no conserved terminal phenylalanine or tryptophan, so it likely arises from a read error. The rearrangement links TRBV11-1 to TRBJ2-3; possibly TRBD2 for D (5 bases). Trimming removed 0 bases at V and 3 bases at J, with 10 bases between. Germline-derived CDR1 and CDR2 are SGHAT and FQDESV (reference sequence). The length of the CDR3 is 15 residues. CDR3 residues: CASSLAGALTDTQYI. The CDR3 DNA reads TGTGCCAGCAGCTTAGCGGGAGCTCTGACAGATACGCAGTATATT.

The rearrangement links TRBV10-2 to TRBJ2-1; no definite D call. V lost 1 base and J lost 5, with 12 bases in between. Germline assignment: CDR1 WSHSY and CDR2 SAAADI. The CDR3 runs to 15 residues. The CDR3 DNA reads TGCGCCAGCAGTGAGTGGTCTACCTCTAACAATGAGCAGTTCTTC. This codes for CASSEWSTSNNEQFF.

In the case of this clonotype: One end of the junction is discordant with germline, which a read error may explain. The CDR3 nucleotides read TGCAGCGTCGAAGGGACAGTATACACAGATACGCAGTATTTT. Residues: CSVEGTVYTDTQYF. This chain uses TRBV29-1 with TRBJ2-3; 7 nucleotides align to TRBD1. Per germline, CDR1 SQVTM and CDR2 ANQGSEA. The CDR3 runs to 14 residues.

In nucleotides, the CDR3 is TGCAGCGTTGAAGGGGACACTGAAGCTTTCTTT. Translated, it gives CSVEGDTEAFF. The chain combines TRBV29-1 with TRBJ1-1, with no clear D. Per germline, CDR1 SQVTM and CDR2 ANQGSEA. CDR3 size: 11 residues. V lost 1 base and J 3 bases, leaving 3 bases between the germline ends.

The V call is TRBV19, the J call TRBJ2-2; 9 bases match TRBD1. With V trimmed by 5 bases and J by 5 bases, 9 bases remained unmatched. The CDR3 spans 16 residues. Germline assignment: CDR1 LNHDA and CDR2 SQIVND (reference sequence). CDR3 in DNA: TGTGCCAGTAGTGACTACAGGGGGCGCGGAACCGGGGAGCTGTTTTTT. Translation gives CASSDYRGRGTGELFF.

This clonotype was detected only once. V usage is TRBV4-2 and J usage is TRBJ2-5, with D unclear. This CDR3 region has 15 residues. In germline, CDR1 is LGHNA, CDR2 YNFKEQ. V lost 4 bases and J lost 2, with 14 bases in between. The DNA of the CDR3 is TGTGCCAGCAGCCCTGGTAGGCTAATTCAAGAGACCCAGTACTTC. Translated: CASSPGRLIQETQYF.

The chain joins TRBV5-4 to TRBJ1-1, with 7 nucleotides matching TRBD1. The germline V gene has CDR1 SGHNT and CDR2 YYREEE (reference sequence). The CDR3 has 12 residues. The V segment lost 4 bases and the J segment 7 bases; nucleotides outside the gene matches: 4. CDR3 residues: CASSNGQVEAFF. Here the CDR3 DNA reads TGTGCCAGCAGCAACGGACAGGTTGAAGCTTTCTTT.

CDR3 residues: CASSFGETEAFF. As DNA, the CDR3 is TGTGCCAGCAGCTTCGGGGAGACTGAAGCTTTCTTT. The chain joins TRBV11-1 to TRBJ1-1; D not resolved. The CDR3 consists of 12 residues. V was shortened by 3 bases and J by 5 bases, with 7 bases between the two germline ends. Germline V gene sequence: CDR1 SGHAT, CDR2 FQDESV (reference sequence).